The entry below gives a single TCR beta chain sequence along with its context. Its target is not known. This sample was included in a study of shared clonotypes between healthy human individuals. The study's findings and limits: Sequencing of the sorted subsets was shown by rarefaction to be incomplete despite large depth.

Profiled with immunoSEQ multiplex PCR; TCRdb holds only in-frame clones, not every one. There are over 2 million clones in the sample; 85% to 95% occur only once, and 0.1% to 0.15% lies in the top ten. In germline, CDR1 is LNHNV, CDR2 YYDKDF (reference sequence). This CDR3 has 18 residues. Deletions cut 0 bases from V and 2 bases from J, with 16 bases between. It was into CD45RA+ naive and CD45RA-negative memory subsets that the CD4+ cells were split. The sequenced material came from naive CD4+ T cells sorted from blood. Specified subset: CD45RA+ positively selected. The chain joins TRBV15 to TRBJ2-2; weak D call: TRBD1 (5 bases). This clonotype was obtained from a man aged 18 to 35 in good health. CDR3 loop: CATSRDKWGQDNTGELFF. The CDR3 DNA reads as TGTGCCACCAGCAGAGATAAGTGGGGCCAGGATAACACCGGGGAGCTGTTTTTT.